The entry below describes one T cell receptor (beta chain). This specimen comes from a study of early T cells in non-severe SARS-CoV-2 infection. With 9 bases removed from V and 5 bases from J, the gap between germline ends came to 9 bases. The CDR3 consists of 11 residues. CDR1 and CDR2 from the germline V gene are KGHDR and SFDVKD. TCRdb fed the 5' RACE reads into MiXCR, producing one record per CDR3 protein. The sample has 35,000 to 45,000 distinct CDR3 sequences, less than 7.5% seen once. The source of this sequence is an adult who was a healthcare worker with PCR-confirmed SARS-CoV-2 infection or an uninfected control (not recorded which). Sequenced here: whole blood, sampled at baseline. This sequence joins TRBV24-1 and TRBJ1-1; D perhaps matches TRBD1 (5 bases). CDR3 protein: CATVEGTEAFF. As DNA, the CDR3 is TGTGCCACCGTGGAGGGGACTGAAGCTTTCTTT.